The clone carrying this T cell receptor beta chain appeared once. What it binds is not known. This record belongs to a study of T-cell memory formation after mild COVID-19. MiXCR, applied by TCRdb to the 5' RACE reads, yields one record per CDR3 protein. The sample includes about 350,000 distinct CDR3 sequences, around 30% of them seen just once. Whole-study findings and limits: Proof of SARS-CoV-2 specificity was absent for the second-wave clones that crested on day 37.

CDR3 size: 15 residues. V trimming: 6 bases; J trimming: 2 bases; junction bases outside the gene matches: 4. The germline V gene encodes CDR1 SGHDN and CDR2 FVKESK. Sequenced sample: PBMCs or a T cell subset sorted from them (not recorded which). The J gene is TRBJ2-1, the V gene TRBV14; 10 bases are a match to TRBD2. The receptor was isolated from an adult woman who had mild COVID-19 (a few samples of this study predate the infection). Cell type and time point are not known. CDR3 DNA: TGTGCCAGCAGGCATAGCGGGGGGACCTACAATGAGCAGTTCTTC. This sequence encodes CASRHSGGTYNEQFF.